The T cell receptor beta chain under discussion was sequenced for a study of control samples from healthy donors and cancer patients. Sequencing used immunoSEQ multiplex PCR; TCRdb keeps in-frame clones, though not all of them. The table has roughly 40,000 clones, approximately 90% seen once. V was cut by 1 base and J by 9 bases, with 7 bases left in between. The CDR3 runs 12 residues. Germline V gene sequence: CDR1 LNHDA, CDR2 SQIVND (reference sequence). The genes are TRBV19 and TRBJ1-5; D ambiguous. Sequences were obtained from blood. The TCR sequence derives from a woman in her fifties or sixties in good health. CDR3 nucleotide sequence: TGTGCCAGTAGTATAGTTGGAAGGCCCCAGCATTTT. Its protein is CASSIVGRPQHF.